By frequency in the sample, the clone carrying this T cell receptor beta chain is medium-sized. Its antigen remains unknown. A junction end diverges from the germline sequence, so it may reflect a read error. Noted time point: sample taken at primary tumor resection. Using its own MiXCR run on the 5' RACE reads, TCRdb lists one record per CDR3 protein. The sample carries over a thousand distinct CDR3 sequences, 10% recorded once. CDR3 length equals 14 residues. Germline values: CDR1 SSHAT, CDR2 FNYEAQ (reference sequence). This sample stems from a study of spatial heterogeneity in lung cancer. Study summary: Detected sequences consistently included more beta-chain ones than alpha-chain ones. Study conclusions and caveats: Alpha and beta chain coverage of tumor T cells was estimated at about 7% and 13%, respectively. The study found that expanded intratumoral alpha and beta TCR counts tracked tumor mutation counts.

This material consisted of lung tumor tissue, taken at surgery. The rearrangement links TRBV7-7 to TRBJ2-1; 7 bases map to TRBD1. The TCR originated in a female donor with early-stage non-small cell lung cancer. CDR3: CASSLEGARNEQFF. The CDR3 DNA follows: TGTGCTAGCAGCTTAGAGGGGGCGCGCAATGAGCAGTTCTTC.